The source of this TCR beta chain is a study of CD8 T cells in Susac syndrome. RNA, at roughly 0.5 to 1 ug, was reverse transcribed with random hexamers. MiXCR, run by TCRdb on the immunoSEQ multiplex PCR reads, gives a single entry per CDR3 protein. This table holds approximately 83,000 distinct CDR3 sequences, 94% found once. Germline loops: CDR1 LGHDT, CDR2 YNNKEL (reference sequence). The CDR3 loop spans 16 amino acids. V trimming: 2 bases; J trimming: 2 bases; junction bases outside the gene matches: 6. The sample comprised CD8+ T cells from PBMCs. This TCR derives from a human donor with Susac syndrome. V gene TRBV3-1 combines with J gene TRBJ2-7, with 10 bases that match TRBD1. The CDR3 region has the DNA TGTGCCAGCAGCCAACCAGGACAGGGGGGAACCTACGAGCAGTACTTC. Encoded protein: CASSQPGQGGTYEQYF.